This entry features one T cell receptor (beta chain) sequence. Arm-PCR of CDR3 regions with iRepertoire HTBI primers generated TCR beta libraries. TCRdb re-called the multiplex PCR reads through MiXCR, storing one row per CDR3 protein. The sample yields about 470,000 distinct CDR3 sequences, less than 25% seen once. This sample was included in a study of regulatory T cells in long-lasting Graves disease. At the level of the study: Positive TSH receptor antibodies alongside over 5 years of antithyroid drugs were what marked Graves' disease as persistent.

Germline values: CDR1 MNHNS, CDR2 SASEGT. The CDR3 consists of 15 residues. After removal of 6 bases from V and 2 bases from J, the junction contained 9 bases not matched to a gene. The time point: persistent/refractory GD, antithyroid drugs over 5 years with positive TRAb. Researchers made the TCR library from RNA that was extracted from PBMCs. Under American Thyroid Association guidelines, Graves' disease was diagnosed. From an endocrinology department in Xi'an, China, came the patients. The rearrangement joins TRBV6-1 to TRBJ2-5; 7 nucleotides align to TRBD1. This specimen consisted of peripheral blood mononuclear cells (PBMCs), obtained when the disease was refractory, from a patient treated with antithyroid drugs. This sequence originates from a female donor with Graves disease. The CDR3 protein is CASSHGTDTQETQYF. Here the CDR3 DNA reads TGTGCCAGCAGCCATGGGACAGACACTCAAGAGACCCAGTACTTC.